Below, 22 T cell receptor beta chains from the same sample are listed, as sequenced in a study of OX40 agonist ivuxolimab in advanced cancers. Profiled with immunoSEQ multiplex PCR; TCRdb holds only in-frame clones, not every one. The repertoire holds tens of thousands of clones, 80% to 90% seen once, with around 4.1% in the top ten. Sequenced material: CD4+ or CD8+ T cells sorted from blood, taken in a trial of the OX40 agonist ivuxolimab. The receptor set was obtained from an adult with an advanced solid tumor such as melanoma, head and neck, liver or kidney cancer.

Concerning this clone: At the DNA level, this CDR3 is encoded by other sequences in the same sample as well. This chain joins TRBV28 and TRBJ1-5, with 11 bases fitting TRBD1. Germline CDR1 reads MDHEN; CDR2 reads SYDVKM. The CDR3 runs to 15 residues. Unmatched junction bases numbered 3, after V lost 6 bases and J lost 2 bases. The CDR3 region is CASRWGQGGNQPQHF. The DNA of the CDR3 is TGTGCCAGCAGGTGGGGACAGGGGGGCAATCAGCCCCAGCATTTT.

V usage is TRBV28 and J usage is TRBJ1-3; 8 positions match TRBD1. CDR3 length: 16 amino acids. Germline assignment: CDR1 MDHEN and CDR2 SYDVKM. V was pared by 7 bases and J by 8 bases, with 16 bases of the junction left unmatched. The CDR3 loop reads CASNPQGGQGADTIYF. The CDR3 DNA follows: TGTGCCAGCAACCCACAAGGGGGGCAGGGGGCGGACACCATATATTTT.

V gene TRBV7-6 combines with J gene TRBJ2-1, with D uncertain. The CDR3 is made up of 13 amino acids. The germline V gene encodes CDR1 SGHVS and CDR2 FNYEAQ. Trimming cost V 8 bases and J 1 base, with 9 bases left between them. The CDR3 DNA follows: TGTGCCAGCTCCAAGGGTTCCTACAATGAGCAGTTCTTC. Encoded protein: CASSKGSYNEQFF.

DNA for the CDR3: TGTGCCAGCAGCTTGTCAGGACGAGAGACCCAGTACTTC. Translation gives CASSLSGRETQYF. The chain links TRBV7-9 to TRBJ2-5; D unresolved. The CDR3 consists of 13 residues. Germline V gives CDR1 SEHNR, CDR2 FQNEAQ (reference sequence). The V and J ends lost 3 bases and 4 bases respectively, with 9 bases between them.

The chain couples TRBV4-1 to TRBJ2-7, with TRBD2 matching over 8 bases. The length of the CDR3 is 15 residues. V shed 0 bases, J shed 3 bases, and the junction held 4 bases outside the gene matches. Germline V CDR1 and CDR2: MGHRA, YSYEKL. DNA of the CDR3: TGCGCCAGCAGCCAAGACGGGGGGGGAAGCTACGAGCAGTACTTC. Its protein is CASSQDGGGSYEQYF.

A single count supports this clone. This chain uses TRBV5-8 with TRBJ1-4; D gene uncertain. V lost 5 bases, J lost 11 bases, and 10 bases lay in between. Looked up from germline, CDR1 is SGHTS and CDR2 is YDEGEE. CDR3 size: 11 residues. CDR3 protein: CASRWTFKLFF. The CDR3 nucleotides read TGTGCCAGCAGGTGGACCTTTAAACTGTTTTTT.

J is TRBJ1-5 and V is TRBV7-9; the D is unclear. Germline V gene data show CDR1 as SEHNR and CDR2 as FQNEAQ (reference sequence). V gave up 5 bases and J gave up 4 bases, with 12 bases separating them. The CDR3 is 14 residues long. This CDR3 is CASSLSDGNQPQHF. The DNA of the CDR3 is TGTGCCAGCAGCCTGAGCGACGGGAATCAGCCCCAGCATTTT.

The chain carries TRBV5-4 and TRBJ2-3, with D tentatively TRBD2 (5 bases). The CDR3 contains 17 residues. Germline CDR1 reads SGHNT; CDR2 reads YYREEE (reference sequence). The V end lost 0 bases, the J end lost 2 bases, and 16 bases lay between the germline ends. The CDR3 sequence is CASSLATGVGDTDTQYF. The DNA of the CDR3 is TGTGCCAGCAGCTTGGCGACGGGCGTGGGAGACACAGATACGCAGTATTTT.

The CDR3 DNA sequence: TGTGCCAGCAGCGCTACAGGGGCCAACTCTGGAAACACCATATATTTT. Protein product: CASSATGANSGNTIYF. This chain joins TRBV11-3 and TRBJ1-3; 7 bases fit TRBD1. In germline, CDR1 is SGHNT, CDR2 YENEEA. The V segment lost 5 bases and the J segment 0 bases; nucleotides outside the gene matches: 7. The CDR3 has 16 residues.

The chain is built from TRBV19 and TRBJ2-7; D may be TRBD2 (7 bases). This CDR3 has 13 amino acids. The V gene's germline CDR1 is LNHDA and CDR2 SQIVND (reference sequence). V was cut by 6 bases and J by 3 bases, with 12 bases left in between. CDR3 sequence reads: CASSTGGFYEQYF. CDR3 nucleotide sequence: TGTGCCAGTAGCACGGGGGGCTTCTACGAGCAGTACTTC.

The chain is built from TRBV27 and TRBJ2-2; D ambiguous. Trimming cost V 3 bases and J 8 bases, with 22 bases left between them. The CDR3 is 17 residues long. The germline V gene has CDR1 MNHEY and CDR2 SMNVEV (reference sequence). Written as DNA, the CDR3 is TGTGCCAGCAGTTTTTCCCCTGAGGTTCGAACACCGGGGGAGCTGTTTTTT. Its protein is CASSFSPEVRTPGELFF.

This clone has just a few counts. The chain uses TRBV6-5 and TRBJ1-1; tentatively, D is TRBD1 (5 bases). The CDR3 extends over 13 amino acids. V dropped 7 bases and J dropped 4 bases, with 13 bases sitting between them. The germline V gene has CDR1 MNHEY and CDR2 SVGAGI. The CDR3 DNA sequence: TGTGCCAGCAATCGGGCCGGGGGCACTGAAGCTTTCTTT. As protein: CASNRAGGTEAFF.

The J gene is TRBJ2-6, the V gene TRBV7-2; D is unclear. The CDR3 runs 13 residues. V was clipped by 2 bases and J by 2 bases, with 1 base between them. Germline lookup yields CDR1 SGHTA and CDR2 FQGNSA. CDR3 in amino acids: CASSLTGANVLTF. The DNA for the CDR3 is TGTGCCAGCAGCTTAACTGGGGCCAACGTCCTGACTTTC. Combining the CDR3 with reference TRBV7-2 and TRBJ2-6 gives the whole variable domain GAGVSQSPSNKVTEKGKDVELRCDPISGHTALYWYRQSLGQGLEFLIYFQGNSAPDKSGLPSDRFSAERTGGSVSTLTIQRTQQEDSAVYLCASSLTGANVLTFGAGSRLTVL.

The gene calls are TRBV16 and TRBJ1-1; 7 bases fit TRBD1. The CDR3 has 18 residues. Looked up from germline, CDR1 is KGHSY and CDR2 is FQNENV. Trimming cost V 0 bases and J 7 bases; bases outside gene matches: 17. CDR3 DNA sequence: TGTGCCAGCAGCCAATCGTCGATTTCTGCGACAGGGATCAATGAAGCTTTCTTT. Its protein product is CASSQSSISATGINEAFF.

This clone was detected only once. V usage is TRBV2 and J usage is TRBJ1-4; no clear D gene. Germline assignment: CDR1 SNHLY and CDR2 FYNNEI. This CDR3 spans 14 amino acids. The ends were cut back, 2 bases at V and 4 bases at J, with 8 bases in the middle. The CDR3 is CASSERFDNEKLFF. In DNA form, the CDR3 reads TGTGCCAGCAGTGAACGCTTTGATAATGAAAAACTGTTTTTT. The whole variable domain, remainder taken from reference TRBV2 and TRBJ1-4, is EPEVTQTPSHQVTQMGQEVILRCVPISNHLYFYWYRQILGQKVEFLVSFYNNEISEKSEIFDDQFSVERPDGSNFTLKIRSTKLEDSAMYFCASSERFDNEKLFFGSGTQLSVL.

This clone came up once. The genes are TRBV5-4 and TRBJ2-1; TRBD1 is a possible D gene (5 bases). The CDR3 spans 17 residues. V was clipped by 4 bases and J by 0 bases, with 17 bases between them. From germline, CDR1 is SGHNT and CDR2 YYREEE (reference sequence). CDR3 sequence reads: CASSGIKTASSYNEQFF. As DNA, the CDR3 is TGTGCCAGCAGCGGCATCAAGACAGCTAGCTCCTACAATGAGCAGTTCTTC.

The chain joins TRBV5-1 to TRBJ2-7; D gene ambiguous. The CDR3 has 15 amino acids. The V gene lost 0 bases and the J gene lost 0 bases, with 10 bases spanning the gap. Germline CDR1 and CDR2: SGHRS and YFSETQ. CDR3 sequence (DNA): TGCGCCAGCAGCTTGGGGTCCCCGAGCTCCTACGAGCAGTACTTC. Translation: CASSLGSPSSYEQYF.

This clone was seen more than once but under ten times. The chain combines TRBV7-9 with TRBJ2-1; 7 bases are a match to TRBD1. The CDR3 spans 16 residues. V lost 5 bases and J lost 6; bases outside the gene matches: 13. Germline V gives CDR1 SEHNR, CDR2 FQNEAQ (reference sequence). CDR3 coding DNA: TGTGCCAGCAGCCCTCCTGGGACAGTAGTTATCAATGAGCAGTTCTTC. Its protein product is CASSPPGTVVINEQFF.

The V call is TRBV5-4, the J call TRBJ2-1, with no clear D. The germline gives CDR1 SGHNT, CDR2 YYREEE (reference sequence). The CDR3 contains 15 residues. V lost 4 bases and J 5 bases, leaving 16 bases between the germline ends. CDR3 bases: TGTGCCAGCAGCCCGAAGCCAGATAATAACAATGAGCAGTTCTTC. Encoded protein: CASSPKPDNNNEQFF.

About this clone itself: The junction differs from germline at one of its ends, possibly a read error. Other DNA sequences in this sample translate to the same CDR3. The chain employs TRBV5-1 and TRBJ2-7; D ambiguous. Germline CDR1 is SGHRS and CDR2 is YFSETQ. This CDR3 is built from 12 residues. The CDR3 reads CASSSSSYEQYF. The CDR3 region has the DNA TGTGCCAGCAGCTCTAGCTCCTACGAGCAGTACTTC.

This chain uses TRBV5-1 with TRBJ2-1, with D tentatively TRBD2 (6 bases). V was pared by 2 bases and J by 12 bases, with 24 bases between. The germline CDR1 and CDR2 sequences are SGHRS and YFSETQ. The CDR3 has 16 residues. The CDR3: CASSLWDSFPQIGQFF. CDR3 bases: TGCGCCAGCAGCTTATGGGACTCCTTCCCCCAAATAGGGCAGTTCTTC. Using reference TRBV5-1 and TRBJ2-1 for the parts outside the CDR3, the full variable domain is KAGVTQTPRYLIKTRGQQVTLSCSPISGHRSVSWYQQTPGQGLQFLFEYFSETQRNKGNFPGRFSGRQFSNSRSEMNVSTLELGDSALYLCASSLWDSFPQIGQFFGPGTRLTVL.

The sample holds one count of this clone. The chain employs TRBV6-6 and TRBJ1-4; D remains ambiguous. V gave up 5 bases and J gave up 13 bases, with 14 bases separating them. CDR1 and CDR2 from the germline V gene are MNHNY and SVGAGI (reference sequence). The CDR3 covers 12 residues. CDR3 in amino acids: CASSPAGSGLFF. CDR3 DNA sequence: TGTGCCAGCAGTCCCGCGGGATCAGGACTGTTTTTT.